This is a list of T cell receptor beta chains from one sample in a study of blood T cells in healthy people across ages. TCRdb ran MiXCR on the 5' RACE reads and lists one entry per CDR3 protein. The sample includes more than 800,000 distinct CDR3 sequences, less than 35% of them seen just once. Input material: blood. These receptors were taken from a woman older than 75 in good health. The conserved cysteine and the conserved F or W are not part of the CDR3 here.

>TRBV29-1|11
SVLRVQNTEAF
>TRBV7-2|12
ASSSQGVTDEQF
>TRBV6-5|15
ASSYSVLGRGRTEAF
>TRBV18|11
ASSPGLSYEQY
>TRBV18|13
ASSPSVTHPYGYT
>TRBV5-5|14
ASSFLTSTGSNEQF
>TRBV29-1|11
SVLRGMNTEAF
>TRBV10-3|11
ATARGDNEKLF
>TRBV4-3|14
ASSNLAGGPGDTQY
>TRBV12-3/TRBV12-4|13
ASCASRGSNYGYT
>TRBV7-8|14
ASSPRDRAGSYEQY
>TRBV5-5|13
ASSLLTALGNEQY
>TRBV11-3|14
ASSLEIPMGGGTQY
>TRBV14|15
ASSQDARLAGGDTQY
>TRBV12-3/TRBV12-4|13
ASSFAASSTDTQY
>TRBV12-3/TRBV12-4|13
ASSQRALRVGEQF
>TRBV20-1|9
SAPGGQTQY
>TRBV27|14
ASRSGTGGLRGPQH
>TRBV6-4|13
ASSWSEGTYNEQF
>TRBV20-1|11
SASARANTEAF
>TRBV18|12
ASSPWDRSNEQY
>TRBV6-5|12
ASSSNKQGNEQY
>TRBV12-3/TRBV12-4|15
ASSLGAGGGKWPGYT
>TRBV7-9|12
ASSLADRTYEQY
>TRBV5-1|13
ASSKYSGTYNEQF
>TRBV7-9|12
ASSFSGTAYGYT
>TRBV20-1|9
SADLADTQY
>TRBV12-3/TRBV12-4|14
ASRHGLAGGNGELF
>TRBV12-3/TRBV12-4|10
ASSPGPPRAF
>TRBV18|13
ASSPQGLGVDEQF
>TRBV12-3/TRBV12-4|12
ASRMSGGEGEQF
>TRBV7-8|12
ASSLGAGIKTQY
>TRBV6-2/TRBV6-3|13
ASSLRVGGPYEQY
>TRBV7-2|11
ASSFGSGAEAF
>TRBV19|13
ASRVGGRSYNEQF
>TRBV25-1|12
ASSFGTGTDTQY
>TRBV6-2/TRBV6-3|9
ATGGNQPQH
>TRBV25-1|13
ASRSAGPNYNEQF
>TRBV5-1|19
VSRPALAGGPKKVQTDTQY
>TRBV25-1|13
ASSGWTVMNTEAF
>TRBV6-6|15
AVSSGTGAIIQETQY
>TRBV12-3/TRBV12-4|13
ASSKAKTPNEKLF
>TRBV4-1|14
ASSQDRVTYNSPLH
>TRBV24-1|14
ATSEGGRGSTDTQY
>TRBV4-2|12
ASSQGQVNQPQH
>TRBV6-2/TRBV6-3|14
ASSCRDRGFKNIQY
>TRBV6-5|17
ASSYRPGTGSYMNTEAF
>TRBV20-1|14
SALTTGKGSNQPQH
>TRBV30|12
AWSGPGRPGGQY
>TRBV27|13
ASSLQIQPNYGYT
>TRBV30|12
AWSVGQGYSPLH
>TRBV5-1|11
ASSASGEREAF
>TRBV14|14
ASSQVRGLASYEQY
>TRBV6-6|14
ASSPRETQYHTEAF
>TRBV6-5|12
ASSRRDRQETQF
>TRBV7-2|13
ASSSQSVGGGEQF
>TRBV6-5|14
ASSYEGGPSSYEQY
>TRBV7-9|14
ASSKIRGKNTDTQY